This T cell receptor beta chain was recorded in a study of beta chain features in type 1 diabetes. General observations from the study: Any HLA-type effect on TCRB rearrangement remained unresolved here.

This CDR3 is 12 amino acids long. Germline V gene lookup returns CDR1 MNHNS and CDR2 SASEGT. V shed 6 bases and J shed 2 bases, with 6 bases lying between them. Sequenced material consisted of expressed TCRB transcripts (all of the isolated RNA was reverse transcribed). Generated by immunoSEQ multiplex PCR, the TCRdb table keeps only in-frame clones and is missing some. In the table there are 330,000 or so clones, roughly a fifth of which are singletons. Comments on this clone: As yet, its antigen is unknown.

The genes are TRBV6-1 and TRBJ2-3; D possibly corresponds to TRBD1 (5 bases). The sequenced sample was naive CD4+ T cells from blood. This receptor was identified in a woman under 30 in good health. CDR3 amino acids: CASRGPTDTQYF. Written as DNA, the CDR3 is TGTGCCAGCAGGGGGCCCACAGATACGCAGTATTTT.